This passage covers 32 T cell receptor beta chains from one sample sequenced in a study of T cell responses to AZD1222 COVID-19 vaccine. Here immunoSEQ multiplex PCR was the method, and the copy in TCRdb shows in-frame clones only, minus some. The sample yields around 140,000 clones, approximately 90% seen once. The sequences come from peripheral blood, collected on day 0 of AZD1222 vaccination. These receptors were obtained from an adult in good health.

The chain uses TRBV2 and TRBJ2-6; D remains unclear. Looked up from germline, CDR1 is SNHLY and CDR2 is FYNNEI. The V and J ends lost 6 bases and 4 bases respectively, with 4 bases between them. The CDR3 totals 12 residues. CDR3 bases: TGTGCCAGCAGCACAGGGGCCAACGTCCTGACTTTC. Translation: CASSTGANVLTF. Based on the CDR3 plus reference TRBV2 and TRBJ2-6, the full variable domain is EPEVTQTPSHQVTQMGQEVILRCVPISNHLYFYWYRQILGQKVEFLVSFYNNEISEKSEIFDDQFSVERPDGSNFTLKIRSTKLEDSAMYFCASSTGANVLTFGAGSRLTVL.

This rearrangement joins TRBV16 to TRBJ1-3; the match to TRBD1 covers 10 bases. Germline trimming cut 4 bases from V and 2 bases from J; bases unmatched to any gene: 2. This CDR3 is 15 amino acids long. Germline CDR1 KGHSY, CDR2 FQNENV. CDR3 bases: TGTGCCAGCAGCCGAGGGACAGGGGCTGGAAACACCATATATTTT. It translates to CASSRGTGAGNTIYF. Variable domain in full (rest from reference TRBV16 and TRBJ1-3): GEEVAQTPKHLVRGEGQKAKLYCAPIKGHSYVFWYQQVLKNEFKFLISFQNENVFDETGMPKERFSAKCLPNSPCSLEIQATKLEDSAVYFCASSRGTGAGNTIYFGEGSWLTVV.

This clone was detected only once. V gene TRBV19 combines with J gene TRBJ2-1; the match to TRBD1 covers 8 bases. CDR1 is LNHDA and CDR2 is SQIVND in the germline V gene (reference sequence). The trim removed 5 bases at V and 8 bases at J, leaving 11 bases unmatched. There are 15 residues in the CDR3. CDR3 nucleotides: TGTGCCAGTAGTCTAAGGACAGGGTTGTTCCATGAGCAGTTCTTC. Amino acids: CASSLRTGLFHEQFF.

This clone was seen once. V usage is TRBV5-8 and J usage is TRBJ2-3; 7 bases line up with TRBD2. The CDR3 extends over 15 amino acids. V lost 4 bases to trimming and J lost 1 base; unmatched junction nucleotides: 6. Germline assignment: CDR1 SGHTS and CDR2 YDEGEE. The CDR3 loop is CASSSGTAGTDTQYF. The CDR3 DNA follows: TGTGCCAGCAGCAGCGGGACCGCAGGCACAGATACGCAGTATTTT.

The rearrangement uses TRBV5-6 and TRBJ2-7; D unclear. The CDR3 sequence is 13 residues long. The ends were cut back, 3 bases at V and 3 bases at J, with 10 bases in the middle. In germline, CDR1 is SGHDT, CDR2 YYEEEE. The CDR3 region has the DNA TGTGCCAGCAGCTCAGACATTAACTACGAGCAGTACTTC. This encodes CASSSDINYEQYF.

This chain connects TRBV5-5 to TRBJ2-7, with TRBD2 as a possible D gene (6 bases). Trimming shortened V by 0 bases and J by 5 bases, and 12 bases separated the two germline ends. Looked up from germline, CDR1 is SGHKS and CDR2 is YYEKEE (reference sequence). The CDR3 runs to 14 residues. The CDR3 sequence is CASSLVVGRHEQYF. DNA for the CDR3: TGTGCCAGCAGCTTGGTCGTGGGGAGGCACGAGCAGTACTTC.

The rearrangement uses TRBV2 and TRBJ1-5; D is unresolved. The CDR3 has 13 residues. Germline loops: CDR1 SNHLY, CDR2 FYNNEI. The ends were cut back, 6 bases at V and 4 bases at J, with 10 bases in the middle. CDR3 amino acids: CASRVRLNQPQHF. CDR3 DNA sequence: TGTGCCAGCAGGGTACGGCTAAATCAGCCCCAGCATTTT.

This sequence joins TRBV12-3 or TRBV12-4 and TRBJ2-1; tentative D call: TRBD2 (5 bases). V was cut by 9 bases and J by 2 bases, with 11 bases left in between. This CDR3 spans 13 amino acids. CDR3 sequence reads: CASRGNTYNEQFF. In DNA, the CDR3 is TGTGCCAGTCGGGGAAACACCTACAATGAGCAGTTCTTC.

This chain connects TRBV5-1 to TRBJ2-1, with 10 bases identical to TRBD1. Germline V CDR1 and CDR2: SGHRS, YFSETQ. V was clipped by 4 bases and J by 5 bases; unmatched bases: 6. This CDR3 is 15 amino acids long. Here the CDR3 DNA reads TGCGCCAGCAGCCGCGGGACAGGGGAAGACAATGAGCAGTTCTTC. The encoded protein is CASSRGTGEDNEQFF.

This sequence joins TRBV7-2 and TRBJ2-7; no clear D. This CDR3 contains 12 residues. V lost 1 base to trimming and J lost 3 bases, with 4 bases between them. Germline loops: CDR1 SGHTA, CDR2 FQGNSA. The CDR3 region has the DNA TGTGCCAGCAGCTTAGGCAGCTACGAGCAGTACTTC. It translates to CASSLGSYEQYF.

The CDR3 DNA is TGTGCCAGCTCACCCCTGGTCGCGGGGGCAAGCAATCAGCCCCAGCATTTT. Its translation is CASSPLVAGASNQPQHF. This rearrangement joins TRBV18 to TRBJ1-5; a possible D gene is TRBD1 (6 bases). V lost 3 bases to trimming and J lost 1 base, with 16 bases between them. The CDR3 covers 17 residues. Looked up from germline, CDR1 is KGHSH and CDR2 is LQKENI.

The chain uses TRBV6-5 and TRBJ1-4; a weak D match, TRBD1 (6 bases). V was shortened by 6 bases and J by 10 bases, with 18 bases between the two germline ends. The CDR3 contains 14 residues. CDR1 MNHEY and CDR2 SVGAGI come from the germline V gene. As DNA, the CDR3 is TGTGCCAGCAGCCTCGAAACGGGAGGGGGAAAACTGTTTTTT. Encoded protein: CASSLETGGGKLFF.

The chain has TRBV28 and TRBJ1-2; D possibly corresponds to TRBD1 (5 bases). CDR3 size: 14 residues. V lost 6 bases and J lost 8, with 19 bases in between. Germline V gene data show CDR1 as MDHEN and CDR2 as SYDVKM. The CDR3 reads CASSPGSQGSGYTF. The CDR3 nucleotides are TGTGCCAGCAGCCCCGGGTCGCAGGGAAGCGGCTACACCTTC.

V is TRBV5-8 and J is TRBJ1-2, with D possibly matching TRBD1 (5 bases). V lost 2 bases and J 4 bases, leaving 18 bases between the germline ends. The germline gives CDR1 SGHTS, CDR2 YDEGEE. This CDR3 spans 16 amino acids. CDR3 DNA sequence: TGTGCCAGCAGCTTTTTCGGGGCGCTCGTAAGCTATGGCTACACCTTC. This gives the protein CASSFFGALVSYGYTF.

The gene calls are TRBV29-1 and TRBJ1-1; no definite D call. Trimming took off 3 bases at V and 4 bases at J, with 12 bases between the two ends. Per germline, CDR1 SQVTM and CDR2 ANQGSEA. CDR3 length equals 13 residues. This CDR3 is CSVDLVVPTEAFF. CDR3 coding DNA: TGCAGCGTTGATTTGGTAGTGCCCACTGAAGCTTTCTTT.

The chain employs TRBV9 and TRBJ2-1, with D tentatively TRBD2 (5 bases). Trimming shortened V by 0 bases and J by 0 bases, and 10 bases separated the two germline ends. CDR1 SGDLS and CDR2 YYNGEE come from the germline V gene. The CDR3 loop spans 16 amino acids. CDR3 nucleotides: TGTGCCAGCAGCGTAGGGAGCGGAAGCTCCTACAATGAGCAGTTCTTC. Translated: CASSVGSGSSYNEQFF.

This rearrangement joins TRBV9 to TRBJ1-1, with TRBD1 identical over 8 bases. There are 12 residues in the CDR3. Germline lookup yields CDR1 SGDLS and CDR2 YYNGEE. The trim removed 0 bases at V and 8 bases at J, leaving 0 bases unmatched. CDR3 region: CASSVAGGEAFF. The DNA for the CDR3 is TGTGCCAGCAGCGTAGCAGGGGGCGAAGCTTTCTTT.

On this clone itself: A read error may produce the germline difference seen at one junction end. The V call is TRBV5-5, the J call TRBJ1-3; perhaps TRBD1 as D (5 bases). CDR1 and CDR2 from the germline V gene are SGHKS and YYEKEE (reference sequence). CDR3 size: 14 residues. The CDR3 here is CASNLDNSGNTIYF. DNA of the CDR3: TGTGCCAGCAACTTGGACAACTCTGGAAACACCATATATTTT.

This clone occurred once. The chain carries TRBV5-1 and TRBJ1-5; D unresolved. The CDR3 extends over 16 amino acids. Germline CDR1 SGHRS, CDR2 YFSETQ. V was pared by 1 base and J by 5 bases, with 16 bases between. The DNA for the CDR3 is TGCGCCAGCAGCTTGAGTCCGCTGGGCCAAGATCAGCCCCAGCATTTT. Amino acid sequence: CASSLSPLGQDQPQHF.

The chain carries TRBV7-8 and TRBJ1-5; no firm D call. The CDR3 loop spans 16 amino acids. Germline V gene data show CDR1 as SGHVS and CDR2 as FQNEAQ. V lost 0 bases to trimming and J lost 5 bases, with 14 bases between them. The CDR3 DNA sequence: TGTGCCAGCAGCTTAGCGGGAGGGAAGAGGGATCAGCCCCAGCATTTT. As protein: CASSLAGGKRDQPQHF.

This clone was detected only a few times. The V call is TRBV3-1 (or the pseudogene TRBV3-2), the J call TRBJ1-1, with TRBD1 matching over 8 bases. The CDR3 runs to 14 residues. Germline-derived CDR1 and CDR2 are LGHDT and YNNKEL (reference sequence). With 6 bases clipped from V and 6 bases from J, the junction kept 9 bases outside the gene matches. The CDR3 protein is CASRRGQGASEAFF. The CDR3 DNA reads TGTGCCAGCAGGCGAGGACAGGGTGCTTCTGAAGCTTTCTTT.

This sequence joins TRBV11-2 and TRBJ1-2, with D possibly matching TRBD1 (6 bases). The germline CDR1 and CDR2 sequences are SGHAT and FQNNGV. The CDR3 has 13 residues. Trimming removed 10 bases from V and 2 bases from J, with 14 bases in between. CDR3 sequence (DNA): TGTGCCACCACACAGGGACCGAACTATGGCTACACCTTC. Protein: CATTQGPNYGYTF.

This chain links TRBV5-1 with TRBJ2-1; 12 nucleotides align to TRBD2. The CDR3 spans 15 residues. Germline CDR1 reads SGHRS; CDR2 reads YFSETQ. The V segment lost 4 bases and the J segment 6 bases; nucleotides outside the gene matches: 5. The DNA for the CDR3 is TGCGCCAGCAGCCCCCTAGCGGGAGGGAGCAATGAGCAGTTCTTC. As protein: CASSPLAGGSNEQFF. Together with reference TRBV5-1 and TRBJ2-1, the CDR3 gives the full variable domain: KAGVTQTPRYLIKTRGQQVTLSCSPISGHRSVSWYQQTPGQGLQFLFEYFSETQRNKGNFPGRFSGRQFSNSRSEMNVSTLELGDSALYLCASSPLAGGSNEQFFGPGTRLTVL.

This chain uses TRBV10-3 with TRBJ1-2, with 7 positions matching TRBD1. Trimming took 0 bases from V and 4 from J; bases not matched to a gene: 5. In germline, CDR1 is ENHRY, CDR2 SYGVKD. The CDR3 is 15 amino acids. DNA of the CDR3: TGTGCCATCAGTGAGTCGGAGGGGGCGATCTATGGCTACACCTTC. As protein: CAISESEGAIYGYTF.

The V gene is TRBV16, the J gene TRBJ1-2; the D gene is possibly TRBD1 (5 bases). Germline V CDR1 and CDR2: KGHSY, FQNENV. There are 14 residues in the CDR3. Trimming took off 2 bases at V and 4 bases at J, with 11 bases between the two ends. The chain's CDR3 is CASSQARDAYGYTF. CDR3 coding DNA: TGTGCCAGCAGCCAAGCCAGGGACGCCTATGGCTACACCTTC.

The rearrangement links TRBV5-1 to TRBJ2-1, with TRBD2 identical over 7 bases. Trimming cost V 4 bases and J 9 bases; bases outside gene matches: 10. From germline, CDR1 is SGHRS and CDR2 YFSETQ. This CDR3 has 14 amino acids. DNA of the CDR3: TGCGCCAGCAGCCTGGGGGAGGGCGGCGGTGAGCAGTTCTTC. Protein: CASSLGEGGGEQFF.

The chain has TRBV9 and TRBJ1-5; D ambiguous. Germline-derived CDR1 and CDR2 are SGDLS and YYNGEE. V lost 4 bases and J lost 0, with 8 bases in between. CDR3 size: 14 residues. The CDR3 is CASSLTNSNQPQHF. Here the CDR3 DNA reads TGTGCCAGCAGCCTAACAAATAGCAATCAGCCCCAGCATTTT.

V is TRBV5-1 and J is TRBJ2-1, with TRBD2 matching 11 bases. The J segment lost 8 bases and the V segment lost 3 bases, leaving 4 bases of the junction unmatched. Germline CDR1 is SGHRS and CDR2 is YFSETQ. The CDR3 spans 14 residues. Here the CDR3 reads CASSSSGRFDEQFF. The DNA for the CDR3 is TGCGCCAGCAGCTCTAGCGGGAGGTTCGATGAGCAGTTCTTC.

The chain links TRBV28 to TRBJ2-1; D may correspond to TRBD1 or TRBD2 (7 bases each). CDR1 and CDR2 from the germline V gene are MDHEN and SYDVKM. This CDR3 has 17 residues. The V end lost 0 bases, the J end lost 10 bases, and 22 bases lay between the germline ends. CDR3 in DNA: TGTGCCAGCAGTTTATGGGGGAGGGGGCAGCGGTTAAGGGAGCAGTTCTTC. The encoded protein is CASSLWGRGQRLREQFF.

The table lists this clone with a few counts. This chain connects TRBV11-1 to TRBJ2-7; 15 bases match TRBD2. Germline CDR1 SGHAT, CDR2 FQDESV (reference sequence). CDR3 length: 15 amino acids. J was trimmed by 6 bases and V by 1 base; bases with no gene match: 1. CDR3 sequence: CASSLEGLAGGEQYF. The DNA for the CDR3 is TGTGCCAGCAGCTTAGAGGGACTAGCGGGAGGCGAGCAGTACTTC.

This clone occurred once. The chain uses TRBV7-9 and TRBJ2-5, with 8 positions matching TRBD2. V was pared by 5 bases and J by 3 bases, with 11 bases of the junction left unmatched. The CDR3 totals 16 residues. Looked up from germline, CDR1 is SEHNR and CDR2 is FQNEAQ (reference sequence). The CDR3 DNA is TGTGCCAGCAGCCCCCTGGGTAGCGGGGTTAAAGAGACCCAGTACTTC. Amino acid sequence: CASSPLGSGVKETQYF.

The chain uses TRBV28 and TRBJ1-2; 9 bases match TRBD1. With V trimmed by 5 bases and J by 5 bases, 9 bases remained unmatched. The CDR3 runs to 15 residues. Germline CDR1 is MDHEN and CDR2 is SYDVKM. The CDR3 is CASSPTPGQGYGYTF. In DNA form, the CDR3 reads TGTGCCAGCAGTCCTACCCCCGGACAGGGGTATGGCTACACCTTC.